This TCR beta chain emerged from a study of blood T cell repertoires in COVID-19. About the study: Sources were T cells, B-cell-depleted T cells, or PBMCs; the material itself was cDNA or gDNA.

The authors' processing: Reference gene primers were amplified, and this amplification served to estimate nucleated cell counts. Some clones are missing from TCRdb's copy, which holds only in-frame ones; the method was immunoSEQ multiplex PCR. Clone size and V and J calls were adopted from that table, with D and trimming inferred from the DNA. The sample comprises approximately 170,000 clones, roughly 87% of which are singletons, and approximately 8% rests with the top ten. The CDR3 is 14 residues long. Germline CDR1 is LNHDA and CDR2 is SQIVND (reference sequence). Trimming removed 8 bases from V and 4 bases from J, with 18 bases in between. This clone was seen a single time.

This clonotype was obtained from a woman in her 70s with COVID-19, enrolled during active disease. This chain links TRBV19 with TRBJ2-7, with D possibly TRBD2 on 6 matching bases. Material for sequencing was peripheral blood. The CDR3 here is CASRSPLGGYEQYF. The CDR3 coding sequence is TGTGCCAGTCGGTCCCCACTAGGAGGGTACGAGCAGTACTTC.